Following are 18 T cell receptor beta chains from one sample sequenced in a study of blood T cell repertoires in COVID-19 (dated by TCRdb to 2018 to 2021). Library generation was performed with the immunoSEQ multiplex PCR assay. In TCRdb, the immuneACCESS table is reduced to in-frame sequences with V and J assigned. These tables do not hold every clone; where another copy was compared, an unresolved V gene accounts for under half, and the others remain unexplained. The sample includes about 150,000 clones, with around three quarters observed a single time. The leading ten clones occupy under 2% of the sample. The specimen sequenced was peripheral blood. Receptor source: a man older than 75 with acute or convalescent COVID-19.

Here the CDR3 DNA reads TGTGCCAGCAGCTCGAGGGAAAGATACTCCTACGAGCAGTACTTC. Translated: CASSSRERYSYEQYF. The chain uses TRBV21-1 and TRBJ2-7; TRBD2, the table's D call, lacks a check against the DNA. TRBV21-1 is reported as a pseudogene. The CDR3 is 15 residues long.

The rearrangement links TRBV6-5 to TRBJ2-7; 10 nucleotides align to TRBD2. J was trimmed by 4 bases and V by 5 bases; bases with no gene match: 8. The CDR3 contains 15 residues. Germline assignment: CDR1 MNHEY and CDR2 SVGAGI. The DNA for the CDR3 is TGTGCCAGCAGTCCAAGCGGGGGGGCCATTTACGAGCAGTACGTC. As protein: CASSPSGGAIYEQYV.

V usage is TRBV27 and J usage is TRBJ2-5; TRBD2 matches 8 bases. Germline lookup yields CDR1 MNHEY and CDR2 SMNVEV (reference sequence). With V trimmed by 7 bases and J by 1 base, 17 bases remained unmatched. CDR3 length equals 18 residues. CDR3 nucleotide sequence: TGTGCCAGCACCTCCCCCGGGAGGGGAGGACGGGGCCAAGAGACCCAGTACTTC. Protein product: CASTSPGRGGRGQETQYF.

V gene TRBV6-6 combines with J gene TRBJ2-6; 8 nucleotides agree with TRBD1. The trim removed 5 bases at V and 1 base at J, leaving 4 bases unmatched. Germline V lookup: CDR1 MNHNY, CDR2 SVGAGI (reference sequence). The CDR3 runs to 16 residues. The CDR3 sequence is CASSRQGISGANVLTF. CDR3 nucleotide sequence: TGTGCCAGCAGTCGACAGGGGATATCTGGGGCCAACGTCCTGACTTTC.

This clone has only one observation. This chain uses TRBV7-8 with TRBJ2-2, with 9 bases fitting TRBD1. Germline CDR1 and CDR2: SGHVS and FQNEAQ. The CDR3 is 16 amino acids. The J segment lost 4 bases and the V segment lost 3 bases, leaving 6 bases of the junction unmatched. The CDR3 bases are TGTGCCAGCAGCTTCTCCGGGACAGGGTCCACCGGGGAGCTGTTTTTT. Residues: CASSFSGTGSTGELFF.

This chain joins TRBV10-3 and TRBJ1-2; tentatively, D is TRBD1 (5 bases). Germline lookup yields CDR1 ENHRY and CDR2 SYGVKD. The CDR3 is 14 residues long. V lost 5 bases, J lost 4 bases, and 14 bases lay in between. As DNA, the CDR3 is TGTGCCATCAGTCCAGGGTTGGCGCTCTATGGCTACACCTTC. Translating gives CAISPGLALYGYTF.

V gene TRBV28 combines with J gene TRBJ1-6; TRBD1 might be the D (5 bases). The CDR3 sequence is 15 residues long. V was pared by 5 bases and J by 6 bases, with 14 bases between. CDR1 is MDHEN, CDR2 SYDVKM, per germline. CDR3 region: CASSPAPDSNSPLHF. In DNA form, the CDR3 reads TGTGCCAGCAGTCCCGCCCCCGACAGTAATTCACCCCTCCACTTT.

This rearrangement joins TRBV10-3 to TRBJ2-7; a possible D gene is TRBD2 (6 bases). Germline CDR1 reads ENHRY; CDR2 reads SYGVKD. V shed 3 bases and J shed 7 bases, with 16 bases lying between them. This CDR3 contains 14 residues. CDR3 loop: CAISEAGHPREQYF. The CDR3 region has the DNA TGTGCCATCAGTGAAGCGGGTCACCCGCGGGAGCAGTACTTC.

This clone appeared a single time. J is TRBJ1-1 and V is TRBV12-3 or TRBV12-4; no firm D call. The CDR3 consists of 11 residues. Trimming shortened V by 4 bases and J by 6 bases, and 6 bases separated the two germline ends. CDR3 DNA: TGTGCCAGCAGTTCCCTACCTGAAGCTTTCTTT. Translated, it gives CASSSLPEAFF.

On this clone: Other DNA sequences within the sample encode an identical CDR3. The chain links TRBV5-1 to TRBJ2-5, with D tentatively TRBD1 (6 bases). CDR3 length: 15 residues. Germline lookup yields CDR1 SGHRS and CDR2 YFSETQ. The V end lost 2 bases, the J end lost 2 bases, and 13 bases lay between the germline ends. Here the CDR3 DNA reads TGCGCCAGCAGCTTAGGAAGTGGACAGCAAGAGACCCAGTACTTC. It encodes CASSLGSGQQETQYF.

The genes are TRBV27 and TRBJ2-7; 11 positions match TRBD2. V shed 6 bases and J 3 bases; nucleotides not matched to a gene: 4. This CDR3 spans 14 amino acids. Looked up from germline, CDR1 is MNHEY and CDR2 is SMNVEV (reference sequence). The CDR3 region has the DNA TGTGCCAGCAGCTCCGGGACTAGCGGCTACGAGCAGTACTTC. Its translation: CASSSGTSGYEQYF.

The chain uses TRBV14 and TRBJ2-5; 8 positions agree with TRBD1. The CDR3 sequence is 16 residues long. In germline, CDR1 is SGHDN, CDR2 FVKESK. V shed 4 bases, J shed 2 bases, and the junction held 9 bases outside the gene matches. As DNA, the CDR3 is TGTGCCAGCAGCCTATGGACAGGGAGGAATCAAGAGACCCAGTACTTC. It codes for CASSLWTGRNQETQYF.

This clone was found a few times. J is TRBJ2-2 and V is TRBV3-1 (or the pseudogene TRBV3-2); TRBD2 matches 7 bases. Germline values: CDR1 LGHDT, CDR2 YNNKEL (reference sequence). The CDR3 totals 15 residues. J lost 6 bases, V lost 4 bases, and 8 bases had no gene match. The DNA for the CDR3 is TGTGCCAGCAGCCCCCGAGAGGGAGGGGCCGGGGAGCTGTTTTTT. Translated, it gives CASSPREGGAGELFF.

The genes are TRBV12-3 or TRBV12-4 and TRBJ2-7, with a possible D match to TRBD1 (5 bases). The CDR3 extends over 13 amino acids. Trimming shortened V by 1 base and J by 7 bases, and 11 bases separated the two germline ends. In DNA, the CDR3 is TGTGCCAGCAGTTTAGACGCAGGGAAAGAGCAGTACGTC. The encoded protein is CASSLDAGKEQYV.

This clone has a single count. V is TRBV13 and J is TRBJ2-7; TRBD2 is a possible D gene (5 bases). V was clipped by 5 bases and J by 0 bases, with 14 bases between them. From germline, CDR1 is PRHDT and CDR2 FYEKMQ (reference sequence). This CDR3 is 15 amino acids long. The CDR3: CASSHTKDFSYEQYF. In DNA, the CDR3 is TGTGCCAGCAGCCATACTAAGGACTTCTCCTACGAGCAGTACTTC.

J is TRBJ2-1 and V is TRBV4-2; D perhaps matches TRBD1 (6 bases). V lost 0 bases and J lost 8, with 17 bases in between. This CDR3 contains 16 residues. From germline, CDR1 is LGHNA and CDR2 YNFKEQ. CDR3 DNA: TGTGCCAGCAGCCAAGAGACAGGATCCCAACAATATGAGCAGTTCTTC. It codes for CASSQETGSQQYEQFF.

V and J are TRBV6-6 and TRBJ2-5; no firm D call. Germline CDR1 MNHNY, CDR2 SVGAGI (reference sequence). The CDR3 extends over 14 amino acids. V lost 7 bases and J lost 5, with 17 bases in between. The CDR3: CASTEFSSIETQYF. The CDR3 nucleotides are TGTGCCAGCACCGAGTTCTCTAGTATTGAGACCCAGTACTTC.

The rearrangement uses TRBV7-2 and TRBJ2-3, with TRBD2 matching over 8 bases. From germline, CDR1 is SGHTA and CDR2 FQGNSA. The trim removed 5 bases at V and 0 bases at J, leaving 4 bases unmatched. This CDR3 is built from 15 residues. This CDR3 reads CASSPGGASTDTQYF. CDR3 coding DNA: TGTGCCAGCAGCCCCGGGGGGGCGAGCACAGATACGCAGTATTTT.